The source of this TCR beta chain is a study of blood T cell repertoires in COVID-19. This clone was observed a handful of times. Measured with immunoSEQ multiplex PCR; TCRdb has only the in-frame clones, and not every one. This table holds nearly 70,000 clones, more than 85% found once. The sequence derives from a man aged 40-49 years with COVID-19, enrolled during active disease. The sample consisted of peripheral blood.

The CDR3 loop is CASSQFGQERWNTEAFF. DNA for the CDR3: TGTGCCAGCAGCCAATTCGGACAGGAGAGGTGGAACACTGAAGCTTTCTTT. This sequence joins TRBV3-1 (or the pseudogene TRBV3-2) and TRBJ1-1; 7 nucleotides match TRBD1. Germline V gene data show CDR1 as LGHDT and CDR2 as YNNKEL (reference sequence). This CDR3 comprises 17 residues. Unmatched junction bases numbered 10, after V lost 2 bases and J lost 1 base.